This TCR beta chain was identified during a study of regulatory T cells in long-lasting Graves disease. Study details: Antithyroid drug use was under 3 months in newly diagnosed Graves' patients.

Sample time point: newly diagnosed GD, antithyroid drugs for less than 3 months. PBMC RNA served as the TCR library source. This clonotype occurred a few times. Through Arm-PCR of CDR3 regions and iRepertoire HTBI primers, TCR beta libraries were built. MiXCR was run by TCRdb on the multiplex PCR reads, yielding one entry per CDR3 protein. The sample includes a few hundred thousand distinct CDR3 sequences, about 15% seen only once; the top ten take roughly 7.7%. These data were also filed under a second study, of T cells in Graves' hyperthyroidism and ophthalmopathy.

The sequence was obtained from a woman aged 35 to 49 with Graves disease. Sequenced here: peripheral blood mononuclear cells (PBMCs), sampled at new diagnosis, from a patient treated with antithyroid drugs.

For the CDR3, the DNA is TGTGCCATCAGTGAGTCTATGGGCACTGAAGCTTTCTTT. Its protein is CAISESMGTEAFF. The V and J genes are TRBV10-3 and TRBJ1-1; D unclear. The CDR3 is made up of 13 amino acids. Germline CDR1 is ENHRY and CDR2 is SYGVKD. With 0 bases removed from V and 4 bases from J, the gap between germline ends came to 6 bases.